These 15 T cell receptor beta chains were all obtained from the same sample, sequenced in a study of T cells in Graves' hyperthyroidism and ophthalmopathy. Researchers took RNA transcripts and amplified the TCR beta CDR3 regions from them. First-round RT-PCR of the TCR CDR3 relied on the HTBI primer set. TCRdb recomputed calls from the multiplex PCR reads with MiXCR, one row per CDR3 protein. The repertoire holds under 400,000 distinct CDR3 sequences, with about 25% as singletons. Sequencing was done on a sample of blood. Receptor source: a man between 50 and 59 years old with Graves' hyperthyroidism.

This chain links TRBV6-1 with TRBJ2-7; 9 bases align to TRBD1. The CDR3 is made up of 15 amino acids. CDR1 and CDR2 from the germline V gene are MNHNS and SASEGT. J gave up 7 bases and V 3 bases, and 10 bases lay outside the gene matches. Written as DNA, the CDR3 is TGTGCCAGCAGTGATGCCGGGACAGGGTTGTGGGAGCAGTACTTC. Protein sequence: CASSDAGTGLWEQYF.

CDR3 protein: CATRAPNENTQYF. CDR3 sequence (DNA): TGTGCCACCAGGGCACCTAATGAAAATACGCAGTATTTT. This chain links TRBV24-1 with TRBJ2-3; no definite D call. The germline V and J ends were trimmed by 7 bases and 7 bases, with 14 bases remaining between them. This CDR3 region has 13 residues. The germline gives CDR1 KGHDR, CDR2 SFDVKD.

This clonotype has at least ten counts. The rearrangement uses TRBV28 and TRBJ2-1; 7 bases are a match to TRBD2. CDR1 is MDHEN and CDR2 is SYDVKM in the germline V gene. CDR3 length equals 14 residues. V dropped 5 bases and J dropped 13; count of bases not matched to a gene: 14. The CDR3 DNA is TGTGCCAGCAGTCTGGGGACGGGAGGAGCGTACCAGTTCTTC. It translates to CASSLGTGGAYQFF.

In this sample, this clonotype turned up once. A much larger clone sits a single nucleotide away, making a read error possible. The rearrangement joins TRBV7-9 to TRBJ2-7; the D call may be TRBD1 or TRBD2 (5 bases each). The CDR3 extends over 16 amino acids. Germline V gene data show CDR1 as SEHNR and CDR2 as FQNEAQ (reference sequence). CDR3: CARSLKGQRVSYEQYF. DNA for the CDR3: TGTGCCAGAAGCTTGAAGGGGCAGAGGGTCTCCTACGAGCAGTACTTC.

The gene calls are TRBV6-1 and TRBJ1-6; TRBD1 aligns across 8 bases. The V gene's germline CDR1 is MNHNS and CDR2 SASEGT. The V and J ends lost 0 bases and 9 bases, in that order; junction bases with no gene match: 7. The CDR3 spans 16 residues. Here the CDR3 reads CASSEALGQGISPLHF. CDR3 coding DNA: TGTGCCAGCAGTGAAGCGCTAGGACAGGGTATTTCACCCCTCCACTTT.

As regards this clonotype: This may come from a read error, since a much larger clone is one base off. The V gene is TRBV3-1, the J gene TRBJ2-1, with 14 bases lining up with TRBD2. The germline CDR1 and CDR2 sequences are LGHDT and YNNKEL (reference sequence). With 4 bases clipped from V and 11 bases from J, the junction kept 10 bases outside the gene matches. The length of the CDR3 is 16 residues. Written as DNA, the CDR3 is TGTGCCAGCAGCCGCCCGGGACTAGCGGGAGTTGAGCAGCAGTTCTTC. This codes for CASSRPGLAGVEQQFF.

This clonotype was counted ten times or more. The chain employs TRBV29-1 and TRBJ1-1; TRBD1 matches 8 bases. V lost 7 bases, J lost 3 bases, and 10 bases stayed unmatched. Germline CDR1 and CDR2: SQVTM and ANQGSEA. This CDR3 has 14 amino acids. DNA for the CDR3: TGCAGCGCTCAAAAAGGACAGGGTGACACTGAAGCTTTCTTT. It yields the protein CSAQKGQGDTEAFF. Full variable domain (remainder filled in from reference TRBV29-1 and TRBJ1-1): SAVISQKPSRDICQRGTSLTIQCQVDSQVTMMFWYRQQPGQSLTLIATANQGSEATYESGFVIDKFPISRPNLTFSTLTVSNMSPEDSSIYLCSAQKGQGDTEAFFGQGTRLTVV.

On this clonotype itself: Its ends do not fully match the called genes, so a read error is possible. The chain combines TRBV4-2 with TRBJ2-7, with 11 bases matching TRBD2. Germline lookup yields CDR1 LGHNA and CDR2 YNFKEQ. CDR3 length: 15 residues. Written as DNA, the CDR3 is TGTGCCAGCAGGCAAGGGACTAGCGGTCGCTACGAGCAGTACTTC. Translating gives CASRQGTSGRYEQYF.

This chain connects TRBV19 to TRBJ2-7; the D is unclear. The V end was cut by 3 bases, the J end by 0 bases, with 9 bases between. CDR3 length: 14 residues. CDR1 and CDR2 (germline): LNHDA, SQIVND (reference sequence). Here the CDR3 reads CASSISLSSYEQYF. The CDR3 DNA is TGTGCCAGTAGTATTTCCCTTAGCTCCTACGAGCAGTACTTC. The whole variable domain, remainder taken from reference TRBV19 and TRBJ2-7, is DGGITQSPKYLFRKEGQNVTLSCEQNLNHDAMYWYRQDPGQGLRLIYYSQIVNDFQKGDIAEGYSVSREKKESFPLTVTSAQKNPTAFYLCASSISLSSYEQYFGPGTRLTVT.

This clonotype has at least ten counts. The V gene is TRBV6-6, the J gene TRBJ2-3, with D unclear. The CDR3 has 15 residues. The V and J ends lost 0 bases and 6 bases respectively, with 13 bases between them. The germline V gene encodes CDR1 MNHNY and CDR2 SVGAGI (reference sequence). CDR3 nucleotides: TGTGCCAGCAGTTACTCACGGGTCTTCGGGGATACGCAGTATTTT. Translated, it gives CASSYSRVFGDTQYF.

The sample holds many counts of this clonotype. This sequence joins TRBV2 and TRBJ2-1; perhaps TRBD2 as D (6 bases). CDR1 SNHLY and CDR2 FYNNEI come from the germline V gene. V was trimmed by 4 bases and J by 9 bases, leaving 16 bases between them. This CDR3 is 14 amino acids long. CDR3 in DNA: TGTGCCAGCAGTGGGATAGCGGCCCGAGGTGAGCAGTTCTTC. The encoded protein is CASSGIAARGEQFF.

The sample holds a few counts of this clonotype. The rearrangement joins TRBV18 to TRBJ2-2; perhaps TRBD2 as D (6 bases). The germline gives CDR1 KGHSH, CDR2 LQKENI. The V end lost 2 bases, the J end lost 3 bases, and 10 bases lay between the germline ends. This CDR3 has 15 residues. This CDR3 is CASSPSTGDTGELFF. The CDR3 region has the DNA TGTGCCAGCTCACCATCGACGGGGGACACCGGGGAGCTGTTTTTT.

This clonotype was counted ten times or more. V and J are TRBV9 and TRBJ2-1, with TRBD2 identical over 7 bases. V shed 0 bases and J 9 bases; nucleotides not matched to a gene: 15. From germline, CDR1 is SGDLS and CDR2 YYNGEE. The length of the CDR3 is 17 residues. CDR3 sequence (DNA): TGTGCCAGCAGCGTAGAGCGGGGCGGGAGATTGGGAAGTGAGCAGTTCTTC. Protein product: CASSVERGGRLGSEQFF.

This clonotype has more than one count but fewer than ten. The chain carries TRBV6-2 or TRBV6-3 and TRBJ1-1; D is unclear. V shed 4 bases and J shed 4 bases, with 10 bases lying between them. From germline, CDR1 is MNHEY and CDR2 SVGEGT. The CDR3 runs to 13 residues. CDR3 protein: CASSLFSGTEAFF. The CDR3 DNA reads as TGTGCCAGCAGTTTATTCAGTGGCACTGAAGCTTTCTTT.

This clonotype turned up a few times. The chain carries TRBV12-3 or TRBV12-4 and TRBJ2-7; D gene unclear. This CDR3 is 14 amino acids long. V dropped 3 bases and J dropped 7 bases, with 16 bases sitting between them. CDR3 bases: TGTGCCAGCAGTTTCTCTCTGGGAATAAGGGAGCAGTACTTC. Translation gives CASSFSLGIREQYF.